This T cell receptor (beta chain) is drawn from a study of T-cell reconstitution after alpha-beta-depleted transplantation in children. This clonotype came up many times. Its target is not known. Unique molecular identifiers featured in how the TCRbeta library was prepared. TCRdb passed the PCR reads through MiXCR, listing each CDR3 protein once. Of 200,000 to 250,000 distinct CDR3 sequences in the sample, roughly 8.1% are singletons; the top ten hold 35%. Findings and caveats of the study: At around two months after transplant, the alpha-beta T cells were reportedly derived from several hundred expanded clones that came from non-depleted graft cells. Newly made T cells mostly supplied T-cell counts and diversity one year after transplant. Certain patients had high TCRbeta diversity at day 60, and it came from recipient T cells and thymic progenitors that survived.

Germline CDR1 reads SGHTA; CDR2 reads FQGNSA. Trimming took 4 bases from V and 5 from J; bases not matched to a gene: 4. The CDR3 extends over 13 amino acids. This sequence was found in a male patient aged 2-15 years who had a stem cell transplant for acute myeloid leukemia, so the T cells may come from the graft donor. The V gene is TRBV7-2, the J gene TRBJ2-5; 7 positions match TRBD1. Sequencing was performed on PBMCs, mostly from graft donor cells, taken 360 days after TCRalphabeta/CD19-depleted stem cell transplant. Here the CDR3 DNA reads TGTGCCAGCAGCTACAGGGGTACGGAGACCCAGTACTTC. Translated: CASSYRGTETQYF.